This entry lists 6 T cell receptor beta chains sequenced from one sample in a study of cytomegalovirus exposure and HLA in healthy donors. It was with 60 Vbeta and 13 Jbeta primers that the PCR ran. Clones were read by immunoSEQ multiplex PCR, and TCRdb kept only the in-frame ones, dropping some. Counted here are about 160,000 clones, roughly four fifths occurring once; the ten biggest clones make up approximately 1.3%. Sequencing was done on a sample of PBMCs. The receptors derive from a man aged 55 to 70 in good health and CMV-seronegative.

The CDR3 DNA is TGTGCCTGGACCTTAGTCGGAGTTCGCGGTGGCTACACCTTC. Translated: CAWTLVGVRGGYTF. The chain carries TRBV30 and TRBJ1-2, with D unresolved. The CDR3 extends over 14 amino acids. Trimming pared 4 bases from V and 7 bases from J, leaving 19 bases between. The V gene's germline CDR1 is GTSNPN and CDR2 SVGIG (reference sequence).

The chain is built from TRBV27 and TRBJ2-3; D ambiguous. The CDR3 is 14 amino acids. Looked up from germline, CDR1 is MNHEY and CDR2 is SMNVEV (reference sequence). Between the trimmed V and J ends, which lost 6 bases and 1 base, there was a span of 11 bases. CDR3 nucleotide sequence: TGTGCCAGCAGAGAGGAAGACGGCACAGATACGCAGTATTTT. Translation gives CASREEDGTDTQYF.

V gene TRBV19 combines with J gene TRBJ2-2; D is perhaps TRBD2 (6 bases). The CDR3 has 13 residues. Deletions cut 10 bases from V and 8 bases from J, with 17 bases between. Germline assignment: CDR1 LNHDA and CDR2 SQIVND (reference sequence). The CDR3 reads CAIGDWPVGELFF. CDR3 coding DNA: TGTGCCATTGGGGACTGGCCCGTTGGGGAGCTGTTTTTT.

This chain links TRBV28 with TRBJ2-2; D may be TRBD1 (5 bases). The V gene's germline CDR1 is MDHEN and CDR2 SYDVKM. V shed 10 bases and J shed 1 base, with 13 bases lying between them. The CDR3 covers 14 residues. CDR3 region: CATPRGQNTGELFF. DNA for the CDR3: TGTGCCACACCCCGTGGACAGAACACCGGGGAGCTGTTTTTT.

This sequence joins TRBV11-3 and TRBJ2-2; 9 positions match TRBD2. CDR1 and CDR2 (germline): SGHNT, YENEEA. V lost 5 bases, J lost 4 bases, and 11 bases stayed unmatched. CDR3 size: 17 residues. The CDR3 protein is CASSTEGRGGRTGELFF. The CDR3 coding sequence is TGTGCCAGCAGCACAGAGGGGCGGGGGGGCCGCACCGGGGAGCTGTTTTTT.

CDR3 nucleotides: TGTGCCATCACCAAAGGGGGTGGAAATGAGCAGTTCTTC. Translation gives CAITKGGGNEQFF. The genes are TRBV10-3 and TRBJ2-1; the D gene is possibly TRBD1 (6 bases). Trimming shortened V by 7 bases and J by 7 bases, and 14 bases separated the two germline ends. Per the germline V gene, CDR1 is ENHRY and CDR2 is SYGVKD. This CDR3 has 13 residues.